This T cell receptor (beta chain) was recovered during a study of cytomegalovirus exposure and HLA in healthy donors. Study results and caveats: While the bulk of TCR sequences proved rare, some public TCRs turned up in many donors.

This CDR3 spans 17 amino acids. The germline V gene has CDR1 LGHNA and CDR2 YNFKEQ. With V trimmed by 3 bases and J by 5 bases, 13 bases remained unmatched. Every donor was a healthy person donating bone marrow. Unrecorded immune exposure was likely among donors, who were nominally healthy when sampled. Primers for the PCR totalled 60 Vbeta and 13 Jbeta. Study processing details: In a later analysis, the count reached 74 million or so unique TCR beta chains, with approximately 10 million shared. Some clones are missing from TCRdb's copy, which holds only in-frame ones; the method was immunoSEQ multiplex PCR. V, J and clone size are taken as reported in that table, and D and trimming were inferred from the DNA itself. The top ten hold about 1.6% of the sample, which has about 160,000 clones, 82% seen once. In this sample, this clone turned up once. The antigen remains unidentified.

The material sequenced was PBMCs. The rearrangement links TRBV4-2 to TRBJ1-1; 9 bases map to TRBD1. This receptor was identified in a girl under 18 in good health and CMV-seropositive. CDR3 nucleotide sequence: TGTGCCAGCAGCCAGGGCTTTGACAGGGGGTTCGGGACTGAAGCTTTCTTT. Its protein product is CASSQGFDRGFGTEAFF.